A selection of T cell receptor beta chains follows, all from one sample in a study of blood T cell repertoires in COVID-19. Method: immunoSEQ multiplex PCR; TCRdb's copy keeps in-frame clones and lacks some. This table holds roughly 250,000 clones, 81% found once. The specimen sequenced was peripheral blood. These receptors all come from a woman aged 55 to 70 with active or convalescent COVID-19. Both conserved end residues are part of each CDR3. A D gene is named only where the DNA matches it firmly. Clone size is stated in some rows and not others, as once, few, many or a class when expanded.

DNA: TGTGCCAGCAGCTCCGGACTAGTTACAGATACGCAGTATTTT
CDR3: CASSSGLVTDTQYF
V: TRBV2
D: TRBD2
J: TRBJ2-3
size: .

DNA: TGTGCCAGCAGCTTAAGTGGCTTGAACACTGAAGCTTTCTTT
CDR3: CASSLSGLNTEAFF
V: TRBV7-3
D: .
J: TRBJ1-1
size: .

DNA: TGTGCCAGCAGCGGGTCCGGGACTAGCAACAACGAGCAGTACTTC
CDR3: CASSGSGTSNNEQYF
V: TRBV13
D: TRBD2
J: TRBJ2-7
size: few

DNA: TGTGCCTGGATGGGGACAGGGTACGGCTATGGCTACACCTTC
CDR3: CAWMGTGYGYGYTF
V: TRBV30
D: TRBD1
J: TRBJ1-2
size: many

DNA: TGTGCCAGCTCATCGCTGGGACAGGTCTCCTACGAGCAGTACTTC
CDR3: CASSSLGQVSYEQYF
V: TRBV18
D: TRBD1
J: TRBJ2-7
size: .

DNA: TGTGCCAGCTCACCCGGGGGAGCAGAGTCTGGAAACACCATATATTTT
CDR3: CASSPGGAESGNTIYF
V: TRBV18
D: .
J: TRBJ1-3
size: .

DNA: TGTGCCAGCGGGGGATCGGAGGGTGAGCAGTTCTTC
CDR3: CASGGSEGEQFF
V: TRBV7-9
D: .
J: TRBJ2-1
size: few

DNA: TGTGCCAGCAGCTTAGGGCAGGGGGCGTTTGATGGCTACACCTTC
CDR3: CASSLGQGAFDGYTF
V: TRBV7-9
D: TRBD1
J: TRBJ1-2
size: .

DNA: TGTGCCAGCAGCCCCATTACTAGCGGGGGACCCTACGAGCAGTACTTC
CDR3: CASSPITSGGPYEQYF
V: TRBV7-2
D: TRBD2
J: TRBJ2-7
size: .

DNA: TGCAGCGTGGCCATGGGGGGGCCAAATGAAAAACTGTTTTTT
CDR3: CSVAMGGPNEKLFF
V: TRBV29-1
D: .
J: TRBJ1-4
size: .

DNA: TGTGCCATCAGTGGAGTGGCCGGGGAGCTGTTTTTT
CDR3: CAISGVAGELFF
V: TRBV10-3
D: .
J: TRBJ2-2
size: .

DNA: TGTGCCAGCAGCGGGCAGATCCAGGGTGAAGCTTTCTTT
CDR3: CASSGQIQGEAFF
V: TRBV11-2
D: .
J: TRBJ1-1
size: .

DNA: TGTGCCAGCAGTCCGGGGGGGCCCGTTAATGAGCAGTTCTTC
CDR3: CASSPGGPVNEQFF
V: TRBV6-5
D: TRBD2
J: TRBJ2-1
size: once

DNA: TGTGCCACCAGCAGAGACCCGGGACAGGATGAAAAACTGTTTTTT
CDR3: CATSRDPGQDEKLFF
V: TRBV15
D: TRBD1
J: TRBJ1-4
size: .

DNA: TGTGCCAGCAGCGCCCAGCGGGGGAGCACAGATACGCAGTATTTT
CDR3: CASSAQRGSTDTQYF
V: TRBV6-2/TRBV6-3
D: TRBD2
J: TRBJ2-3
size: .

DNA: TGTGCCACCAGCAGAGGGCAGGGCTCCTACAATGAGCAGTTCTTC
CDR3: CATSRGQGSYNEQFF
V: TRBV15
D: .
J: TRBJ2-1
size: .

DNA: TGTGCCAGTAGTATTGGAGGGCTACCTGAAGCTTTCTTT
CDR3: CASSIGGLPEAFF
V: TRBV19
D: .
J: TRBJ1-1
size: .

DNA: TGTGCCAGCAGCTCCAAGAGGGCGGGGATCGGGGAGCTGTTTTTT
CDR3: CASSSKRAGIGELFF
V: TRBV6-5
D: .
J: TRBJ2-2
size: .

DNA: TGTGCCAGCAGGCAGGGGGCAAGTCAGCCCCAGCATTTT
CDR3: CASRQGASQPQHF
V: TRBV28
D: TRBD1
J: TRBJ1-5
size: .

DNA: TGTGCCAGCAGCGGACGGAGGGGAGAGACCCAGTACTTC
CDR3: CASSGRRGETQYF
V: TRBV9
D: .
J: TRBJ2-5
size: once